This T cell receptor beta chain appears in the sequencing data of a study of blood T cell repertoires in COVID-19. About the research overall: There were acute and convalescent COVID-19 samples, and they came from the United States, Italy and Spain. T cells, B-cell-depleted T cells, or PBMCs provided the cDNA or gDNA that served as material.

The CDR3 contains 14 residues. V gave up 6 bases and J gave up 0 bases, with 8 bases separating them. CDR1 and CDR2 (germline): MDHEN, SYDVKM. Methods used by the authors: Reference gene primer amplification gave estimated nucleated cell counts. Using immunoSEQ multiplex PCR, the repertoire was profiled, and TCRdb retains in-frame clones only, with some absent. The D gene and trimming were derived from the DNA, and the V and J assignments and clone size from that table. This sample has about 210,000 clones, with about four fifths found just once. The receptor comes from a middle-aged woman with active or convalescent COVID-19. V usage is TRBV28 and J usage is TRBJ1-4; possible D gene TRBD1, 5 bases. Sequences were obtained from peripheral blood. CDR3 in DNA: TGTGCCAGCAGGGGGACTTCAACTAATGAAAAACTGTTTTTT. Its translation: CASRGTSTNEKLFF.